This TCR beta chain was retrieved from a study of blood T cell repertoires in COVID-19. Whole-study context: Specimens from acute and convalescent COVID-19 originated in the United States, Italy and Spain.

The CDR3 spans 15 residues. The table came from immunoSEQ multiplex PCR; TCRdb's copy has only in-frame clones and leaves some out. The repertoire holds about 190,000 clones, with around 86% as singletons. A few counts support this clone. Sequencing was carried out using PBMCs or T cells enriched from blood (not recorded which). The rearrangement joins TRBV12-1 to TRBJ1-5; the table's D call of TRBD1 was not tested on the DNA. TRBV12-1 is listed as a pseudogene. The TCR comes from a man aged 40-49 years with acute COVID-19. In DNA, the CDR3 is TGTGCCAGCAGCAACAGGGGTACTTCCGGTCAGCCCCAGCATTTT. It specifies CASSNRGTSGQPQHF.